This T cell receptor beta chain was identified in a study of blood T cell repertoires in COVID-19. Background on the study: Donors in the United States, Italy and Spain gave samples during acute or convalescent COVID-19.

The CDR3 spans 16 residues. With V trimmed by 5 bases and J by 3 bases, 7 bases remained unmatched. Germline CDR1 is SEHNR and CDR2 is FQNEAQ (reference sequence). Sequenced by immunoSEQ multiplex PCR; TCRdb stores in-frame clones only, minus some. The table includes 180,000 or so clones, more than 80% detected once. This sequence joins TRBV7-9 and TRBJ2-1; 10 bases are a match to TRBD2. The TCR comes from an older woman with acute or convalescent COVID-19. Input material: peripheral blood. The CDR3 bases are TGTGCCAGCAGCCAGGCCCGGACTAGCGGCTACAATGAGCAGTTCTTC. Protein product: CASSQARTSGYNEQFF.